The entry below describes one T cell receptor (beta chain). These data originate in a study of blood T cell repertoires in COVID-19. Study information: Some COVID-19 samples were acute and others convalescent; all came from the United States, Italy and Spain. From T cells, B-cell-depleted T cells, or PBMCs came the material, which was cDNA or gDNA.

The CDR3 totals 16 residues. Trimming took 0 bases from V and 6 from J; bases not matched to a gene: 7. CDR1 and CDR2 from the germline V gene are LNHDA and SQIVND (reference sequence). Measured with immunoSEQ multiplex PCR; TCRdb has only the in-frame clones, and not every one. The data hold 85,000 to 110,000 clones, with just over 85% observed a single time. The genes are TRBV19 and TRBJ2-5; TRBD2 matches at 10 bases. Material: peripheral blood. The receptor was isolated from a human donor in a cohort sampled during active COVID-19. The CDR3 DNA sequence: TGTGCCAGTAGTATAGATCGGCTAGCGGGGGTTCAGACCCAGTACTTC. It yields the protein CASSIDRLAGVQTQYF.